The sample holds a few counts of the clone carrying this T cell receptor (beta chain). The V end lost 3 bases, the J end lost 3 bases, and 9 bases lay between the germline ends. The CDR3 sequence is 13 residues long. From germline, CDR1 is LNHNV and CDR2 YYDKDF (reference sequence). The source of the sample is a study of CD8+CD57+ T cells in acquired aplastic anemia. The study profiled TCR beta VDJ and CDR3 using genomic DNA as template. One entry per CDR3 protein, called by TCRdb with MiXCR from the reads. The sample contains some 160,000 distinct CDR3 sequences, around half of which appear only once. For sequencing, patients were chosen who had shown expansion of CD8+CD57+ cells by flow cytometry. Patients, without exception, had severe acquired aplastic anemia.

The gene calls are TRBV15 and TRBJ2-7, with D possibly TRBD1 on 5 matching bases. The specimen sequenced was sorted CD4+, CD8+, or CD8+CD57+ T cells (not recorded which) from PBMCs. This TCR came from a human donor with aplastic anemia. In nucleotides, the CDR3 is TGTGCCACCAGCAGGGACATTTACTACGAGCAGTACTTC. Translated: CATSRDIYYEQYF.